Sequencing of this T cell receptor beta chain was carried out in a study of shared clonotypes between healthy human individuals. Study-level points and caveats: In several donors, about 5% of naive CD4 clonotypes appeared in common. Non-shared clonotypes displayed generation probabilities falling below those of clonotypes present in all four donors. Researchers found naive subsets generally carried larger estimated richness than memory subsets.

Sorted subsets were amplified in replicate PCRs using around 220 ng DNA, 30,000 to 35,000 T cell genomes. Libraries were prepared by immunoSEQ multiplex PCR; TCRdb keeps only in-frame clonotypes and omits some of them. The sample has 2 million to 2.5 million clones, around 93% seen once; the top ten hold around 0.35%. The V end was cut by 0 bases, the J end by 4 bases, with 7 bases between. The germline gives CDR1 GTSNPN, CDR2 SVGIG (reference sequence). This CDR3 contains 13 residues. Turning to this clone: What it binds is not known. Other DNA sequences in the sample encode the same CDR3.

The receptor was derived from a man aged 18 to 35 in good health. Some clones in this sample may be carry-over from other donors' samples. The chain couples TRBV30 to TRBJ1-5, with D uncertain. The sample consisted of naive CD4+ T cells from PBMCs. Subset reported: CD45RA+ positively selected. The CDR3 region has the DNA TGTGCCTGGAGTGTAAGCGGGAATCAGCCCCAGCATTTT. It encodes CAWSVSGNQPQHF. The full variable domain, its missing parts supplied by reference TRBV30 and TRBJ1-5, is SQTIHQWPATLVQPVGSPLSLECTVEGTSNPNLYWYRQAAGRGLQLLFYSVGIGQISSEVPQNLSASRPQDRQFILSSKKLLLSDSGFYLCAWSVSGNQPQHFGDGTRLSIL.